Listed below are T cell receptor beta chains from one sample, sequenced in a study of blood T cell repertoires in COVID-19. This table comes from immunoSEQ multiplex PCR, and its TCRdb copy is limited to in-frame clones, with some not included. The profile shows around 180,000 clones, about 87% of them singletons. Input material: peripheral blood. The source is a man in his sixties with acute or convalescent COVID-19. CDR3s include the opening cysteine and the closing phenylalanine or tryptophan. Fields, in order: clone size, V gene, J gene, D gene, CDR3 protein, CDR3 DNA. A D gene is named only where the DNA matches it firmly. A clone size is listed for some rows: how often the clone was seen (once, few, many), or a class if it is expanded.

NA	TRBV9	TRBJ2-1	TRBD2	CASSVGDSGGPVLSPYNEQFF	TGTGCCAGCAGCGTAGGGGATAGCGGGGGGCCAGTCCTCAGCCCCTACAATGAGCAGTTCTTC
NA	TRBV19	TRBJ1-1	TRBD1	CASSVGTGSGTEAFF	TGTGCCAGTAGTGTTGGGACAGGGTCTGGCACTGAAGCTTTCTTT
NA	TRBV5-4	TRBJ2-5	NA	CASSLTGTETQYF	TGTGCCAGCAGCTTGACAGGGACGGAGACCCAGTACTTC
NA	TRBV6-1	TRBJ1-5	TRBD1	CASSEMGGTGQPQHF	TGTGCCAGCAGTGAAATGGGGGGGACAGGCCAGCCCCAGCATTTT
few	TRBV5-4	TRBJ2-5	NA	CASSLTDQETQYF	TGTGCCAGCAGCTTAACAGACCAAGAGACCCAGTACTTC
NA	TRBV4-2	TRBJ2-1	TRBD1	CASSQSTGQGAANSLFF	TGTGCCAGCAGCCAGAGTACTGGACAGGGGGCGGCAAATTCACTGTTCTTC
NA	TRBV29-1	TRBJ2-6	NA	CSVEDRQSGANVLTF	TGCAGCGTTGAAGATCGACAGTCTGGGGCCAACGTCCTGACTTTC
NA	TRBV9	TRBJ2-2	TRBD2	CASSVGGGGASGELFF	TGTGCCAGCAGCGTAGGAGGCGGGGGGGCCTCCGGGGAGCTGTTTTTT
NA	TRBV29-1	TRBJ2-5	TRBD2	CSVEGREVARETQYF	TGCAGCGTTGAAGGCCGGGAGGTAGCGCGAGAGACCCAGTACTTC
NA	TRBV7-9	TRBJ2-1	TRBD1	CASSVTGTGGQSYNEQFF	TGTGCCAGCAGCGTCACCGGGACAGGGGGCCAGTCCTACAATGAGCAGTTCTTC
NA	TRBV6-5	TRBJ2-3	NA	CASSYSIGADTQYF	TGTGCCAGCAGTTACTCGATAGGGGCAGATACGCAGTATTTT
NA	TRBV4-3	TRBJ2-1	NA	CASSQDPSAVNYNEQFF	TGCGCCAGCAGCCAAGATCCGTCGGCGGTAAACTACAATGAGCAGTTCTTC
NA	TRBV7-3	TRBJ1-1	NA	CASSLGRGDTEAFF	TGTGCCAGCAGCTTAGGCAGGGGTGATACTGAAGCTTTCTTT
NA	TRBV11-2	TRBJ2-3	TRBD2	CASSLRSSGGPEDTQYF	TGTGCCAGCAGCTTAAGGTCTAGCGGGGGGCCGGAGGATACGCAGTATTTT
NA	TRBV19	TRBJ1-2	NA	CASREGFDGYTF	TGTGCCAGTAGGGAGGGGTTCGATGGCTACACCTTC
NA	TRBV4-1	TRBJ2-3	TRBD2	CAGGGREGDTQYF	TGCGCAGGGGGCGGGAGGGAAGGGGATACGCAGTATTTT
few	TRBV19	TRBJ1-1	NA	CASSGAVKNTEAFF	TGTGCCAGTAGTGGGGCAGTAAAGAACACTGAAGCTTTCTTT
few	TRBV7-2	TRBJ2-7	NA	CASSLGSGGIYEQYF	TGTGCCAGCAGCTTAGGATCTGGGGGGATCTACGAGCAGTACTTC
NA	TRBV6-5	TRBJ1-2	NA	CASSYVSRTNYGYTF	TGTGCCAGCAGTTACGTTAGCCGGACTAACTATGGCTACACCTTC
once	TRBV5-1	TRBJ1-2	TRBD1	CASSRGQGPIYGYTF	TGCGCCAGCAGCCGAGGACAGGGCCCGATCTATGGCTACACCTTC
NA	TRBV6-4	TRBJ2-3	TRBD2	CASSEVGGAADTQYF	TGTGCCAGCAGTGAGGTCGGGGGGGCCGCAGATACGCAGTATTTT
NA	TRBV19	TRBJ1-2	TRBD1	CASRTGSFDGYTF	TGTGCCAGTAGGACAGGGAGTTTCGATGGCTACACCTTC
NA	TRBV7-2	TRBJ1-1	NA	CASSLVTGGNTEAFF	TGTGCCAGCAGCTTAGTGACAGGCGGCAACACTGAAGCTTTCTTT
NA	TRBV7-2	TRBJ2-1	NA	CASSLESRRVNEQFF	TGTGCCAGCAGCTTAGAAAGCAGGAGGGTTAATGAGCAGTTCTTC